Following are 31 T cell receptor beta chains from one sample sequenced in a study of breast tumors, draining lymph nodes, adjacent tissues. Breast cancer patients provided tissue from their axillary draining lymph nodes. One entry per CDR3 protein results from TCRdb running MiXCR on the multiplex PCR reads. The table lists 200,000 to 300,000 distinct CDR3 sequences, over 25% of them singletons. Material for sequencing was axillary lymph node tissue. These receptors were taken from a female donor with breast cancer. Some clones in this sample may be carry-over from other donors' samples.

This chain uses TRBV7-8 with TRBJ2-7, with 10 positions matching TRBD1. Per the germline V gene, CDR1 is SGHVS and CDR2 is FQNEAQ. V dropped 5 bases and J dropped 4; count of bases not matched to a gene: 14. The CDR3 runs to 17 residues. The DNA of the CDR3 is TGTGCCAGCAGCATAGGGGGACAGGGGCTACGGGGATACGAGCAGTACTTC. This sequence encodes CASSIGGQGLRGYEQYF.

The chain uses TRBV6-2 or TRBV6-3 and TRBJ1-5; 8 positions match TRBD1. V shed 7 bases and J 5 bases; nucleotides not matched to a gene: 4. CDR3 length equals 13 residues. Germline V gene lookup returns CDR1 MNHEY and CDR2 SVGEGT. The CDR3, as DNA: TGTGCCAGCAAAGACAGGGGTCATCAGCCCCAGCATTTT. Amino acid sequence: CASKDRGHQPQHF.

This clonotype came up many times. The junction departs from germline at one end; a sequencing error may be responsible. The chain is built from TRBV29-1 and TRBJ1-5; D possibly corresponds to TRBD1 (6 bases). Looked up from germline, CDR1 is SQVTM and CDR2 is ANQGSEA. The CDR3 runs 10 residues. For the CDR3, the DNA is TGCAGCGTTGACGGGGGCAGCCCGGATTTT. Translated, it gives CSVDGGSPDF.

The rearrangement joins TRBV18 to TRBJ1-5, with a tentative D call TRBD1 (6 bases). Deletions cut 0 bases from V and 6 bases from J, with 12 bases between. CDR1 is KGHSH and CDR2 is LQKENI in the germline V gene. The CDR3 covers 15 residues. The CDR3 coding sequence is TGTGCCAGCTCACCACCGAAGGGGGGGGGTCAGCCCCAGCATTTT. The encoded protein is CASSPPKGGGQPQHF.

This clonotype was found many times. Compared with germline, one end of the junction differs, possibly owing to a read error. V and J are TRBV7-9 and TRBJ2-7, with D possibly TRBD1 on 5 matching bases. This CDR3 region has 12 residues. Germline V gene sequence: CDR1 SEHNR, CDR2 FQNEAQ (reference sequence). CDR3 protein: CASGFGADEQYF. CDR3 bases: TGTGCCAGCGGCTTTGGGGCCGACGAGCAGTACTTC.

V and J are TRBV6-2 or TRBV6-3 and TRBJ2-3; D may match TRBD1 or TRBD2 (5 bases each). This CDR3 contains 17 residues. The germline CDR1 and CDR2 sequences are MNHEY and SVGEGT. V was pared by 1 base and J by 0 bases, with 14 bases between. DNA of the CDR3: TGTGCCAGCAGTTACTGGGCCCGGGACGCTAGCACAGATACGCAGTATTTT. Translating it yields CASSYWARDASTDTQYF.

At least ten counts were recorded for this clonotype. The chain links TRBV19 to TRBJ2-1; D unresolved. Germline CDR1 and CDR2: LNHDA and SQIVND (reference sequence). CDR3 length: 14 residues. Trimming pared 3 bases from V and 8 bases from J, leaving 14 bases between. CDR3 amino acids: CASSILAPWDEQFF. CDR3 coding DNA: TGTGCCAGTAGTATTTTGGCTCCTTGGGATGAGCAGTTCTTC. Complete variable domain (other parts from reference TRBV19 and TRBJ2-1): DGGITQSPKYLFRKEGQNVTLSCEQNLNHDAMYWYRQDPGQGLRLIYYSQIVNDFQKGDIAEGYSVSREKKESFPLTVTSAQKNPTAFYLCASSILAPWDEQFFGPGTRLTVL.

At least ten counts were recorded for this clonotype. The chain joins TRBV19 to TRBJ2-1; D is unclear. The V gene's germline CDR1 is LNHDA and CDR2 SQIVND (reference sequence). The CDR3 is 14 residues long. Trimming removed 6 bases at V and 4 bases at J, with 13 bases between. CDR3 DNA: TGTGCCAGTAGGTTGGCAGGTGAATACAATGAGCAGTTCTTC. This sequence encodes CASRLAGEYNEQFF.

This clonotype was detected many times. The chain recombines TRBV11-3 with TRBJ2-1; D perhaps matches TRBD2 (6 bases). Germline V gene sequence: CDR1 SGHNT, CDR2 YENEEA. The CDR3 loop spans 12 amino acids. The V end lost 9 bases, the J end lost 8 bases, and 14 bases lay between the germline ends. CDR3 protein: CASRLDHDEQFF. For the CDR3, the DNA is TGTGCCAGTCGACTAGACCACGATGAGCAGTTCTTC. Together with reference TRBV11-3 and TRBJ2-1, the CDR3 gives the full variable domain: EAGVVQSPRYKIIEKKQPVAFWCNPISGHNTLYWYLQNLGQGPELLIRYENEEAVDDSQLPKDRFSAERLKGVDSTLKIQPAELGDSAVYLCASRLDHDEQFFGPGTRLTVL.

There are many counts of this clonotype. The J gene is TRBJ2-3, the V gene TRBV5-6, with 8 bases fitting TRBD2. The V segment lost 4 bases and the J segment 1 base; nucleotides outside the gene matches: 11. Germline lookup yields CDR1 SGHDT and CDR2 YYEEEE. CDR3 size: 17 residues. CDR3 DNA sequence: TGTGCCAGCAGCGGGGATAGCGGGATCCTAGGCACAGATACGCAGTATTTT. This gives the protein CASSGDSGILGTDTQYF.

There are many counts of this clonotype. The V call is TRBV6-5, the J call TRBJ2-1; D may be TRBD1 (5 bases). The CDR3 runs to 17 residues. Trimming removed 6 bases from V and 0 bases from J, with 18 bases in between. CDR1 MNHEY and CDR2 SVGAGI come from the germline V gene. The CDR3 reads CASSNNYRSSSYNEQFF. For the CDR3, the DNA is TGTGCCAGCAGCAACAACTACAGGTCAAGCTCCTACAATGAGCAGTTCTTC.

This clonotype appeared many times. This CDR3 reads CATSAQETQYF. The CDR3 nucleotides read TGTGCCACCAGTGCCCAAGAGACCCAGTACTTC. The V and J genes are TRBV24-1 and TRBJ2-5; no reliable D call. CDR3 size: 11 residues. Per the germline V gene, CDR1 is KGHDR and CDR2 is SFDVKD. Trimming shortened V by 5 bases and J by 1 base, and 1 base separated the two germline ends.

This clonotype was observed many times. The genes are TRBV5-1 and TRBJ1-6; D is unresolved. Germline lookup yields CDR1 SGHRS and CDR2 YFSETQ. Trimming took 4 bases from V and 9 from J, leaving 14 bases between them. The CDR3 length is 14 residues. CDR3 nucleotides: TGCGCCAGCAGCGCAGACACCCTATTTTCACCCCTCCACTTT. It encodes CASSADTLFSPLHF. Full variable domain (missing parts from reference TRBV5-1 and TRBJ1-6): KAGVTQTPRYLIKTRGQQVTLSCSPISGHRSVSWYQQTPGQGLQFLFEYFSETQRNKGNFPGRFSGRQFSNSRSEMNVSTLELGDSALYLCASSADTLFSPLHFGNGTRLTVT.

Note on this clonotype: The missing conserved phenylalanine or tryptophan at the end of this CDR3 makes a read error likely. The gene calls are TRBV5-6 and TRBJ2-7; TRBD2 agrees at 8 bases. The V and J ends lost 0 bases and 0 bases, in that order; junction bases with no gene match: 5. There are 16 residues in the CDR3. CDR1 and CDR2 (germline): SGHDT, YYEEEE. The CDR3 loop is CASSLEGGRPSYEQYL. As DNA, the CDR3 is TGTGCCAGCAGCTTGGAGGGCGGGAGGCCCTCCTACGAGCAGTACCTC.

The CDR3 bases are TGTGCCTGGACCCGGGGACAAATCTCCTACGAGCAGTACTTC. It is translated as CAWTRGQISYEQYF. V gene TRBV30 combines with J gene TRBJ2-7; a weak D match, TRBD1 (6 bases). The CDR3 loop spans 14 amino acids. V was trimmed by 4 bases and J by 0 bases, leaving 13 bases between them. The V gene's germline CDR1 is GTSNPN and CDR2 SVGIG (reference sequence).

This clonotype was detected only a few times. This may stem from a read error, because a much larger clone lies one nucleotide away. The chain recombines TRBV7-7 with TRBJ1-2; no reliable D call. Germline lookup yields CDR1 SSHAT and CDR2 FNYEAQ (reference sequence). This CDR3 has 16 residues. CDR3 sequence: CASSFSLIRTNYGHTF. The CDR3 DNA reads TGTGCTAGCAGCTTCTCTTTAATACGTACTAACTATGGCCACACCTTC. Based on the CDR3 plus reference TRBV7-7 and TRBJ1-2, the full variable domain is GAGVSQSPRYKVTKRGQDVTLRCDPISSHATLYWYQQALGQGPEFLTYFNYEAQPDKSGLPSDRFSAERPEGSISTLTIQRTEQRDSAMYRCASSFSLIRTNYGHTFGSGTRLTVV.

The rearrangement links TRBV9 to TRBJ2-3, with D perhaps matching TRBD2 (6 bases). The length of the CDR3 is 14 residues. V was cut by 1 base and J by 4 bases, with 10 bases left in between. Germline V lookup: CDR1 SGDLS, CDR2 YYNGEE. CDR3 nucleotide sequence: TGTGCCAGCAGCGTAACTAGCTGGGCAGATACGCAGTATTTT. This sequence encodes CASSVTSWADTQYF.

Concerning this clonotype: This may stem from a read error, because a much larger clone lies one nucleotide away. V gene TRBV12-3 or TRBV12-4 combines with J gene TRBJ2-2; 8 nucleotides agree with TRBD1. With 5 bases clipped from V and 6 bases from J, the junction kept 14 bases outside the gene matches. The CDR3 runs to 17 residues. The CDR3 spells CASSLLGRGREAGELFF. The CDR3 coding sequence is TGTGCCAGCAGTCTTTTAGGCAGGGGGCGAGAGGCCGGGGAGCTGTTTTTT.

Concerning this clonotype itself: Being one base from a much bigger clone, this may be a read error. This chain uses TRBV19 with TRBJ2-7; possibly TRBD2 for D (6 bases). Germline-derived CDR1 and CDR2 are LNHDA and SQIVND (reference sequence). The CDR3 length is 14 residues. CDR3 sequence (DNA): TGTGCCAGTAGTGGCGGGGCCCAGGGCTACAAGCAGTACTTC. Protein: CASSGGAQGYKQYF.

The chain carries TRBV6-6 and TRBJ2-5, with 14 bases that match TRBD2. The ends lost 8 bases at V and 5 bases at J; junction bases unmatched: 13. The length of the CDR3 is 17 residues. CDR1 and CDR2 (germline): MNHNY, SVGAGI (reference sequence). CDR3 region: CASGPQGLAGAVETQYF. The CDR3 DNA reads as TGTGCCAGCGGTCCTCAGGGACTAGCGGGAGCTGTTGAGACCCAGTACTTC.

The rearrangement joins TRBV19 to TRBJ1-1; D might be TRBD1 (5 bases). Trimming took 2 bases from V and 11 from J, leaving 21 bases between them. The CDR3 spans 15 residues. Germline V gives CDR1 LNHDA, CDR2 SQIVND (reference sequence). This CDR3 reads CASSIPGLPGKTAFF. CDR3 nucleotides: TGTGCCAGTAGTATACCCGGGCTACCAGGGAAGACGGCTTTCTTT.

This clonotype showed up just a few times. This chain connects TRBV3-1 to TRBJ2-3; 11 nucleotides align to TRBD2. Looked up from germline, CDR1 is LGHDT and CDR2 is YNNKEL (reference sequence). The CDR3 extends over 16 amino acids. V gave up 3 bases and J gave up 2 bases; unmatched junction bases: 4. The CDR3 region is CASSQRGLADTDTQYF. In nucleotides, the CDR3 is TGTGCCAGCAGCCAGAGGGGACTAGCGGACACAGATACGCAGTATTTT.

This clonotype showed up many times. The V and J genes are TRBV12-3 or TRBV12-4 and TRBJ2-1; the match to TRBD2 covers 9 bases. This CDR3 has 17 residues. Losses at the gene ends were 5 bases for V and 9 bases for J; bases not matched to a gene: 17. The CDR3: CASSALLAGVKGIEQFF. The CDR3 region has the DNA TGTGCCAGCAGTGCCTTACTAGCGGGCGTAAAGGGAATTGAGCAGTTCTTC.

In its sample, this clonotype was seen many times. This chain joins TRBV15 and TRBJ1-4, with D possibly matching TRBD1 (5 bases). Germline V gene lookup returns CDR1 LNHNV and CDR2 YYDKDF (reference sequence). Trimming took off 3 bases at V and 5 bases at J, with 7 bases between the two ends. The CDR3 loop spans 13 amino acids. DNA of the CDR3: TGTGCCACCAGCAGGTCAGGGAATGAAAAACTGTTTTTT. This encodes CATSRSGNEKLFF.

In regard to this clonotype: A much larger clone differs by one base, so this may be a read error. This chain joins TRBV9 and TRBJ2-5, with D tentatively TRBD2 (6 bases). The DNA matches TRBJ2-4 better at its end, which makes the J call doubtful. There are 15 residues in the CDR3. Germline loops: CDR1 SGDLS, CDR2 YYNGEE. The DNA for the CDR3 is TGTGCCAGCAGCTCTCGGGACGGGGGTGAGGACATTCAGTACTTC. Its protein product is CASSSRDGGEDIQYF.

There are many counts of this clonotype. The chain combines TRBV7-2 with TRBJ2-3; tentative D call: TRBD2 (6 bases). The CDR3 totals 15 residues. Trimming cost V 0 bases and J 5 bases, with 12 bases left between them. Germline values: CDR1 SGHTA, CDR2 FQGNSA. The CDR3 loop is CASSLASGLEDTQYF. In DNA form, the CDR3 reads TGTGCCAGCAGCTTAGCTAGCGGTCTAGAAGATACGCAGTATTTT.

This clonotype has a count of ten or more. V and J are TRBV20-1 and TRBJ2-5; 12 bases are a match to TRBD2. The length of the CDR3 is 15 residues. The ends lost 3 bases at V and 5 bases at J; junction bases unmatched: 7. Germline-derived CDR1 and CDR2 are DFQATT and SNEGSKA (reference sequence). Here the CDR3 reads CSASGPLAGGETQYF. CDR3 in DNA: TGCAGTGCTAGTGGTCCTCTAGCGGGAGGGGAGACCCAGTACTTC.

This clonotype was seen many times. The CDR3 nucleotides are TGTGCCAGCAGCGTATACCGGGATTGGGGCTACACCTTC. Its protein product is CASSVYRDWGYTF. The V gene is TRBV9, the J gene TRBJ1-2; D unresolved. Trimming removed 1 base from V and 8 bases from J, with 12 bases in between. This CDR3 is 13 amino acids long. Germline CDR1 reads SGDLS; CDR2 reads YYNGEE.

This clonotype was counted many times. The chain combines TRBV5-1 with TRBJ2-7; D could derive from TRBD1 or TRBD2 (6 bases each). Trimming stripped 3 bases from V and 2 bases from J, with 15 bases between. Germline CDR1 and CDR2: SGHRS and YFSETQ. The CDR3 consists of 15 residues. CDR3 amino acids: CASSSQGGSAYEQYF. The CDR3, as DNA: TGCGCCAGCAGCTCCCAAGGGGGGTCTGCCTACGAGCAGTACTTC. The variable domain in full, completed from reference TRBV5-1 and TRBJ2-7, reads KAGVTQTPRYLIKTRGQQVTLSCSPISGHRSVSWYQQTPGQGLQFLFEYFSETQRNKGNFPGRFSGRQFSNSRSEMNVSTLELGDSALYLCASSSQGGSAYEQYFGPGTRLTVT.

This clonotype was picked up a small number of times. The V call is TRBV11-2, the J call TRBJ2-7, with D unresolved. Germline V gives CDR1 SGHAT, CDR2 FQNNGV. The CDR3 has 14 residues. Trimming removed 0 bases from V and 2 bases from J, with 8 bases in between. The CDR3, as DNA: TGTGCCAGCAGCTTAGATTTAGGACCCTACGAGCAGTACTTC. Its protein product is CASSLDLGPYEQYF.

The rearrangement links TRBV11-1 to TRBJ2-5; 7 bases agree with TRBD2. The CDR3 has 16 residues. Germline CDR1 SGHAT, CDR2 FQDESV (reference sequence). V lost 1 base to trimming and J lost 2 bases; unmatched junction nucleotides: 7. The CDR3 coding sequence is TGTGCCAGCAGCTTAGGGGACGGGGGGAGACAAGAGACCCAGTACTTC. Its translation: CASSLGDGGRQETQYF.